This record covers a single TCR beta chain. Its antigen is unidentified. High-throughput TCR beta sequencing covered peripheral CD8+ and CD4+ T cells. Reverse transcription of about 0.45 to 1 ug RNA was performed with random hexamers. TCRdb redid the calling of the immunoSEQ multiplex PCR reads with MiXCR, one entry per CDR3 protein. The data contain around 95,000 distinct CDR3 sequences, around 96% of them singletons. The entry originates in a study of CD8 T cells in Susac syndrome. The wider study: When blood was drawn, patients with Susac syndrome were on intravenous immunoglobulin alone, on corticosteroids, or therapy-naive. Findings and limits, study-wide: In total CD8+ repertoires, 15 to 20 Susac-specific public clones were detected, and CD8+ TEMRA repertoires contained several.

The V gene's germline CDR1 is SGHDN and CDR2 FVKESK. The CDR3 extends over 16 amino acids. V lost 5 bases to trimming and J lost 5 bases; unmatched junction nucleotides: 11. Sequenced sample: CD8+ T cells from PBMCs. J is TRBJ2-5 and V is TRBV14; 10 bases are shared with TRBD1. This sequence originates from a human donor with Susac syndrome. The CDR3 spells CASSDPWDRGGETQYF. The DNA of the CDR3 is TGTGCCAGCAGCGACCCCTGGGACAGGGGTGGCGAGACCCAGTACTTC.